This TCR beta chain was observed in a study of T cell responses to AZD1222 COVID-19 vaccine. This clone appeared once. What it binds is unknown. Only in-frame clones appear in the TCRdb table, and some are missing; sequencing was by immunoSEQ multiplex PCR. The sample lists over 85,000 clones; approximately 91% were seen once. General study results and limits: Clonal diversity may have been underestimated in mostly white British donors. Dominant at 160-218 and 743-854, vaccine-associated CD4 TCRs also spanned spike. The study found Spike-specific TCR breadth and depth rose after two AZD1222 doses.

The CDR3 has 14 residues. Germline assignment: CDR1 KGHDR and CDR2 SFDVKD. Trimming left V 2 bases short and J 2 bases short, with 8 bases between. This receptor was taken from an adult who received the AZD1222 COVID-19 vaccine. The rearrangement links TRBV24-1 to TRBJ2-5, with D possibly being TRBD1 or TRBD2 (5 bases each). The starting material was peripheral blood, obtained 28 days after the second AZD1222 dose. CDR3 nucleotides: TGTGCCACCAGTGATTCGGGACGGCAAGAGACCCAGTACTTC. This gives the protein CATSDSGRQETQYF.